Listed here are 24 T cell receptor beta chains from one sample, sequenced in a study of regulatory and conventional T cells in RAG deficiency. Clones were sequenced by immunoSEQ multiplex PCR, and TCRdb holds only the in-frame ones, with some missing. The data contain roughly 45,000 clones, 90% of them seen just once; the ten biggest clones take up roughly 0.51%. The sorted conventional CD4+ T cells were CD25-low and CD127-high, with genomic DNA sequenced. These same records also appear under a second study, on regulatory T cells. From that study: Amplification used 52 TRBV primers and 13 TRBJ primers.

Sequencing used CD4+ effector T cells sorted from blood. The source is a human donor in good health.

The chain carries TRBV7-9 and TRBJ2-7; D gene unclear. This CDR3 region has 12 residues. Trimming pared 1 base from V and 9 bases from J, leaving 10 bases between. Germline lookup yields CDR1 SEHNR and CDR2 FQNEAQ (reference sequence). The CDR3 spells CASSLEQSRQYF. DNA for the CDR3: TGTGCCAGCAGCTTAGAGCAGTCCCGGCAGTACTTC.

The V call is TRBV14, the J call TRBJ2-2; TRBD1 agrees at 7 bases. Looked up from germline, CDR1 is SGHDN and CDR2 is FVKESK. The CDR3 has 15 residues. Trimming took 4 bases from V and 3 from J; bases not matched to a gene: 5. CDR3 DNA sequence: TGTGCCAGCAGCCTGCGACAGGGAGACACCGGGGAGCTGTTTTTT. The encoded protein is CASSLRQGDTGELFF.

This clone was detected a few times. The chain carries TRBV15 and TRBJ2-5; 8 bases map to TRBD2. Germline assignment: CDR1 LNHNV and CDR2 YYDKDF (reference sequence). Trimming cost V 3 bases and J 2 bases; bases outside gene matches: 8. The CDR3 runs 16 residues. The CDR3 loop reads CATSRRSGSKQETQYF. Here the CDR3 DNA reads TGTGCCACCAGCAGGAGAAGCGGGAGCAAACAAGAGACCCAGTACTTC. Full variable domain (rest looked up from reference TRBV15 and TRBJ2-5): DAMVIQNPRYQVTQFGKPVTLSCSQTLNHNVMYWYQQKSSQAPKLLFHYYDKDFNNEADTPDNFQSRRPNTSFCFLDIRSPGLGDTAMYLCATSRRSGSKQETQYFGPGTRLLVL.

The gene calls are TRBV7-2 and TRBJ2-7, with D possibly TRBD1 on 6 matching bases. The CDR3 totals 16 residues. V was shortened by 0 bases and J by 0 bases, with 12 bases between the two germline ends. Germline V gene data show CDR1 as SGHTA and CDR2 as FQGNSA. The CDR3, as DNA: TGTGCCAGCAGCTTAGCTGGGGGCCCCAGCTCCTACGAGCAGTACTTC. This sequence encodes CASSLAGGPSSYEQYF.

V and J are TRBV6-5 and TRBJ1-2; D may be TRBD1 (5 bases). The CDR3 has 14 amino acids. V lost 6 bases to trimming and J lost 9 bases, with 20 bases between them. The germline CDR1 and CDR2 sequences are MNHEY and SVGAGI. The CDR3 protein is CASRAFDSEQRYTF. CDR3 nucleotides: TGTGCCAGCAGGGCCTTCGACAGCGAACAACGCTACACCTTC.

The chain is built from TRBV19 and TRBJ2-3; 12 nucleotides align to TRBD2. The junction had 5 bases not matched to a gene; V was cut back by 5 bases and J by 2 bases. Germline CDR1 and CDR2: LNHDA and SQIVND (reference sequence). The CDR3 spans 16 residues. DNA for the CDR3: TGTGCCAGTAGTCAACTAGCGGGGGGTCCCACAGATACGCAGTATTTT. Its translation: CASSQLAGGPTDTQYF.

The V call is TRBV6-1, the J call TRBJ2-2; D is uncertain. CDR3 length equals 12 residues. Looked up from germline, CDR1 is MNHNS and CDR2 is SASEGT. Trimming left V 6 bases short and J 7 bases short, with 9 bases between. CDR3 loop: CASRQPGGELFF. DNA of the CDR3: TGTGCCAGCAGACAACCGGGCGGGGAGCTGTTTTTT.

The chain carries TRBV10-2 and TRBJ2-7, with 12 bases fitting TRBD2. The ends lost 6 bases at V and 5 bases at J; junction bases unmatched: 8. CDR3 size: 15 residues. CDR1 is WSHSY and CDR2 is SAAADI in the germline V gene. CDR3 residues: CASSPLAGGDHEQYF. Written as DNA, the CDR3 is TGCGCCAGCAGCCCTCTAGCGGGGGGGGACCACGAGCAGTACTTC.

The rearrangement links TRBV7-9 to TRBJ1-2; no reliable D call. Germline V lookup: CDR1 SEHNR, CDR2 FQNEAQ (reference sequence). The CDR3 contains 14 residues. Trimming left V 6 bases short and J 4 bases short, with 15 bases between. CDR3 coding DNA: TGTGCCAGCAGTCGCGATGCAGCTACCTATGGCTACACCTTC. The encoded protein is CASSRDAATYGYTF. The complete variable domain, with remaining parts taken from reference TRBV7-9 and TRBJ1-2, reads DTGVSQNPRHKITKRGQNVTFRCDPISEHNRLYWYRQTLGQGPEFLTYFQNEAQLEKSRLLSDRFSAERPKGSFSTLEIQRTEQGDSAMYLCASSRDAATYGYTFGSGTRLTVV.

This clone was recorded only once. The chain employs TRBV7-9 and TRBJ2-1, with D possibly TRBD2 on 8 matching bases. The CDR3 loop spans 16 amino acids. Germline CDR1 and CDR2: SEHNR and FQNEAQ (reference sequence). Trimming removed 5 bases at V and 16 bases at J, with 30 bases between. The DNA of the CDR3 is TGTGCCAGCAGCCGCCAAGGAGGGACAGACGGGACTAGAATATTCTTC. It encodes CASSRQGGTDGTRIFF.

The V gene is TRBV29-1, the J gene TRBJ1-2; 8 bases agree with TRBD1. Germline V gene lookup returns CDR1 SQVTM and CDR2 ANQGSEA. The CDR3 runs to 12 residues. The ends lost 4 bases at V and 7 bases at J; junction bases unmatched: 5. The chain's CDR3 is CSVGTGSGGYTF. The CDR3 DNA reads as TGCAGCGTTGGGACAGGGTCAGGTGGCTACACCTTC.

The chain is built from TRBV11-2 and TRBJ1-2; D is uncertain. Germline V CDR1 and CDR2: SGHAT, FQNNGV. Trimming removed 3 bases from V and 6 bases from J, with 11 bases in between. This CDR3 region has 13 residues. The CDR3 here is CASSFTEADGYTF. The DNA of the CDR3 is TGTGCCAGCAGCTTCACAGAGGCGGATGGCTACACCTTC.

The rearrangement joins TRBV6-6 to TRBJ2-1, with D unclear. Germline loops: CDR1 MNHNY, CDR2 SVGAGI (reference sequence). The CDR3 has 15 residues. The V end was cut by 2 bases, the J end by 0 bases, with 8 bases between. The CDR3 sequence: CASSYGASSYNEQFF. The CDR3 DNA reads TGTGCCAGCAGTTACGGAGCTAGCTCCTACAATGAGCAGTTCTTC.

A few counts support this clone. The chain joins TRBV5-1 to TRBJ2-1; D uncertain. The V gene lost 4 bases and the J gene lost 0 bases, with 11 bases spanning the gap. Germline-derived CDR1 and CDR2 are SGHRS and YFSETQ. The CDR3 runs to 15 residues. CDR3 coding DNA: TGCGCCAGCAGCCCCCGAGTGGGCTCCTACAATGAGCAGTTCTTC. Translated: CASSPRVGSYNEQFF.

V usage is TRBV7-3 and J usage is TRBJ2-1, with D maybe TRBD2 (8 bases). CDR1 and CDR2 (germline): SGHTA, FQGTGA. The V gene lost 6 bases and the J gene lost 0 bases, with 15 bases spanning the gap. The length of the CDR3 is 16 residues. The CDR3 nucleotides are TGTGCCAGCAGACTACAGGGGACTAGCTCCTACAATGAGCAGTTCTTC. This encodes CASRLQGTSSYNEQFF.

This clone was observed a single time. This rearrangement joins TRBV12-5 to TRBJ2-7; no reliable D call. V lost 0 bases, J lost 2 bases, and 11 bases lay in between. Germline V CDR1 and CDR2: LGHNT, FRNRAP. The CDR3 spans 15 residues. The CDR3 protein is CASGLVLGGPYEQYF. CDR3 nucleotides: TGTGCTAGTGGTTTGGTACTTGGCGGCCCCTACGAGCAGTACTTC.

The chain carries TRBV6-5 and TRBJ1-1; TRBD1 agrees at 8 bases. Per germline, CDR1 MNHEY and CDR2 SVGAGI. There are 15 residues in the CDR3. With 5 bases clipped from V and 1 base from J, the junction kept 6 bases outside the gene matches. CDR3 protein: CASSLGQGQNTEAFF. As DNA, the CDR3 is TGTGCCAGCAGTCTAGGACAGGGCCAGAACACTGAAGCTTTCTTT.

This chain connects TRBV9 to TRBJ2-3; 10 bases match TRBD2. Germline V gene data show CDR1 as SGDLS and CDR2 as YYNGEE. This CDR3 comprises 18 residues. Germline trimming cut 2 bases from V and 6 bases from J; bases unmatched to any gene: 15. This CDR3 is CASSVVAGGRLKSDTQYF. Written as DNA, the CDR3 is TGTGCCAGCAGCGTGGTAGCGGGGGGCCGCCTAAAGTCGGATACGCAGTATTTT.

The chain combines TRBV11-1 with TRBJ1-6; D gene unclear. The germline V gene has CDR1 SGHAT and CDR2 FQDESV (reference sequence). Trimming pared 5 bases from V and 9 bases from J, leaving 14 bases between. This CDR3 comprises 14 residues. CDR3 sequence: CASSAREGFSPLHF. DNA of the CDR3: TGTGCCAGCAGCGCCAGAGAAGGGTTTTCACCCCTCCACTTT.

The rearrangement links TRBV11-2 to TRBJ2-2; D possibly corresponds to TRBD1 (5 bases). In germline, CDR1 is SGHAT, CDR2 FQNNGV. This CDR3 is 16 amino acids long. V lost 4 bases and J 4 bases, leaving 16 bases between the germline ends. The CDR3: CASSSGARVGTGELFF. CDR3 coding DNA: TGTGCCAGCAGCTCCGGAGCCAGGGTAGGCACCGGGGAGCTGTTTTTT.

The chain combines TRBV5-1 with TRBJ2-7; 8 bases fit TRBD1. The V segment lost 4 bases and the J segment 7 bases; nucleotides outside the gene matches: 16. This CDR3 spans 16 amino acids. Germline V gene lookup returns CDR1 SGHRS and CDR2 YFSETQ. CDR3 DNA: TGCGCCAGCAGCCACCAAGGGACAGGCCGTGTTTGGGAGCAGTACTTC. It is translated as CASSHQGTGRVWEQYF.

The rearrangement links TRBV28 to TRBJ1-5; a weak D match, TRBD1 (6 bases). With 6 bases removed from V and 1 base from J, the gap between germline ends came to 13 bases. This CDR3 contains 15 residues. Germline CDR1 and CDR2: MDHEN and SYDVKM. The CDR3 here is CASRSGGGSNQPQHF. The DNA of the CDR3 is TGTGCCAGCAGGAGCGGAGGGGGGAGCAATCAGCCCCAGCATTTT.

The chain employs TRBV6-1 and TRBJ1-5, with a tentative D call TRBD1 (6 bases). This CDR3 has 13 residues. From germline, CDR1 is MNHNS and CDR2 SASEGT. V was clipped by 5 bases and J by 2 bases, with 7 bases between them. CDR3 sequence: CASSSGGNQPQHF. In DNA form, the CDR3 reads TGTGCCAGCAGTTCAGGGGGCAATCAGCCCCAGCATTTT.

V usage is TRBV15 and J usage is TRBJ2-2, with TRBD2 identical over 10 bases. The length of the CDR3 is 15 residues. Germline CDR1 and CDR2: LNHNV and YYDKDF (reference sequence). Unmatched junction bases numbered 7, after V lost 6 bases and J lost 6 bases. The CDR3 nucleotides are TGTGCCACCAGGAAGGCTAGCGGGAGCGCCGGGGAGCTGTTTTTT. Its protein is CATRKASGSAGELFF.